The 19 T cell receptor beta chains below all came from one sample that was sequenced in a study of blood T cell repertoires in COVID-19. Sequenced by immunoSEQ multiplex PCR; TCRdb stores in-frame clones only, minus some. This sample has fewer than 250,000 clones, with 86% found just once. Material for sequencing was peripheral blood. The receptors here all came from a man aged 50 or older with COVID-19, enrolled during active disease.

The sample holds one count of this clone. This CDR3 reads CASSTQTGLTGELFF. The CDR3 bases are TGTGCCAGTAGCACCCAGACAGGGCTCACCGGGGAGCTGTTTTTT. The J gene is TRBJ2-2, the V gene TRBV19; 7 bases match TRBD1. This CDR3 spans 15 amino acids. CDR1 is LNHDA, CDR2 SQIVND, per germline (reference sequence). V was clipped by 6 bases and J by 4 bases; unmatched bases: 8. Combining the CDR3 with reference TRBV19 and TRBJ2-2 gives the whole variable domain DGGITQSPKYLFRKEGQNVTLSCEQNLNHDAMYWYRQDPGQGLRLIYYSQIVNDFQKGDIAEGYSVSREKKESFPLTVTSAQKNPTAFYLCASSTQTGLTGELFFGEGSRLTVL.

DNA for the CDR3: TGTGCCTGGAGCGGCCCAGCGGGGGCCGGGGTTGGGCAGTTCTTC. This gives the protein CAWSGPAGAGVGQFF. The chain uses TRBV30 and TRBJ2-1; TRBD2 matches 8 bases. Unmatched junction bases numbered 16, after V lost 3 bases and J lost 12 bases. The CDR3 sequence is 15 residues long. The germline CDR1 and CDR2 sequences are GTSNPN and SVGIG (reference sequence).

The chain links TRBV19 to TRBJ2-7; weak D call: TRBD2 (6 bases). Trimming removed 6 bases at V and 0 bases at J, with 15 bases between. CDR1 and CDR2 (germline): LNHDA, SQIVND (reference sequence). This CDR3 has 15 amino acids. The CDR3 region has the DNA TGTGCCAGTAGGGGGGGTGCGGACAACTCCTACGAGCAGTACTTC. Translation: CASRGGADNSYEQYF.

The chain combines TRBV3-1 (or the pseudogene TRBV3-2) with TRBJ1-4; tentatively, D is TRBD1 (5 bases). V was cut by 3 bases and J by 7 bases, with 18 bases left in between. The germline CDR1 and CDR2 sequences are LGHDT and YNNKEL (reference sequence). This CDR3 is built from 16 residues. The CDR3 loop is CASSQRPALGGEKLFF. The CDR3 DNA follows: TGTGCCAGCAGCCAGCGCCCCGCACTGGGGGGTGAAAAACTGTTTTTT.

The chain has TRBV7-3 and TRBJ2-2, with D maybe TRBD2 (6 bases). The CDR3 is made up of 16 amino acids. Germline-derived CDR1 and CDR2 are SGHTA and FQGTGA. Trimming left V 1 base short and J 3 bases short, with 12 bases between. The CDR3 sequence: CASSLSWASDTGELFF. The CDR3 DNA is TGTGCCAGCAGCTTAAGCTGGGCTAGCGACACCGGGGAGCTGTTTTTT.

The V call is TRBV27, the J call TRBJ1-5; no clear D. Per the germline V gene, CDR1 is MNHEY and CDR2 is SMNVEV (reference sequence). The CDR3 is made up of 12 amino acids. Trimming took 3 bases from V and 2 from J, leaving 2 bases between them. CDR3 nucleotide sequence: TGTGCCAGCAGTTTCGGCAATCAGCCCCAGCATTTT. Its protein product is CASSFGNQPQHF.

The sample holds a few counts of this clone. V gene TRBV24-1 combines with J gene TRBJ2-2; 7 nucleotides line up with TRBD1. The J segment lost 1 base and the V segment lost 4 bases, leaving 5 bases of the junction unmatched. This CDR3 is built from 16 residues. Looked up from germline, CDR1 is KGHDR and CDR2 is SFDVKD. CDR3 sequence reads: CATSDSQGENTGELFF. CDR3 nucleotides: TGTGCCACCAGTGACTCGCAGGGGGAGAACACCGGGGAGCTGTTTTTT.

The chain recombines TRBV4-1 with TRBJ2-1, with TRBD2 identical over 7 bases. V shed 0 bases, J shed 2 bases, and the junction held 10 bases outside the gene matches. CDR3 length: 18 amino acids. CDR1 is MGHRA and CDR2 is YSYEKL in the germline V gene. CDR3 sequence: CASSQDVNGRLAYNEQFF. Here the CDR3 DNA reads TGCGCCAGCAGCCAAGACGTCAACGGGAGGCTGGCCTACAATGAGCAGTTCTTC.

The chain links TRBV10-3 to TRBJ1-1, with D unresolved. The CDR3 sequence is 13 residues long. Germline V gene sequence: CDR1 ENHRY, CDR2 SYGVKD. V gave up 4 bases and J gave up 1 base, with 7 bases separating them. The CDR3 nucleotides are TGTGCCATCAGTGCACGGGAGAACACTGAAGCTTTCTTT. This translates into CAISARENTEAFF.

The CDR3 loop is CASSLVVLGQGANNSPLHF. CDR3 in DNA: TGTGCCAGCAGCTTAGTGGTGTTGGGACAGGGGGCCAATAATTCACCCCTCCACTTT. The V gene is TRBV7-2, the J gene TRBJ1-6, with TRBD1 matching 12 bases. This CDR3 spans 19 amino acids. Germline CDR1 SGHTA, CDR2 FQGNSA. After removal of 1 base from V and 5 bases from J, the junction contained 9 bases not matched to a gene.

The gene calls are TRBV28 and TRBJ1-6; 9 bases map to TRBD1. The CDR3 has 17 amino acids. V gave up 2 bases and J gave up 7 bases; unmatched junction bases: 9. CDR1 and CDR2 (germline): MDHEN, SYDVKM. In DNA, the CDR3 is TGTGCCAGCAGTTTAAATACAGGGGGCTCCAACAATTCACCCCTCCACTTT. Translating it yields CASSLNTGGSNNSPLHF. Drawing the rest from reference TRBV28 and TRBJ1-6, the complete variable domain is DVKVTQSSRYLVKRTGEKVFLECVQDMDHENMFWYRQDPGLGLRLIYFSYDVKMKEKGDIPEGYSVSREKKERFSLILESASTNQTSMYLCASSLNTGGSNNSPLHFGNGTRLTVT.

V is TRBV9 and J is TRBJ2-3, with 9 bases matching TRBD2. V shed 0 bases and J 5 bases; nucleotides not matched to a gene: 7. The CDR3 runs to 16 residues. Germline CDR1 is SGDLS and CDR2 is YYNGEE. The CDR3 spells CASSVEIAGVGDTQYF. For the CDR3, the DNA is TGTGCCAGCAGCGTAGAGATAGCGGGAGTTGGAGATACGCAGTATTTT.

The rearrangement uses TRBV5-1 and TRBJ1-5; the match to TRBD1 covers 9 bases. This CDR3 region has 15 residues. Germline CDR1 and CDR2: SGHRS and YFSETQ. V lost 4 bases and J lost 3; bases outside the gene matches: 5. The DNA for the CDR3 is TGCGCCAGCAGCCCCGGGACAGGGAACAATCAGCCCCAGCATTTT. Translating it yields CASSPGTGNNQPQHF.

The V call is TRBV9, the J call TRBJ2-7; the D is unclear. CDR1 is SGDLS and CDR2 is YYNGEE in the germline V gene. The CDR3 is 14 residues long. V gave up 0 bases and J gave up 0 bases, with 7 bases separating them. DNA for the CDR3: TGTGCCAGCAGCGTAGACAGTACCTCCTACGAGCAGTACTTC. Translated: CASSVDSTSYEQYF. Together with reference TRBV9 and TRBJ2-7, the CDR3 gives the full variable domain: DSGVTQTPKHLITATGQRVTLRCSPRSGDLSVYWYQQSLDQGLQFLIQYYNGEERAKGNILERFSAQQFPDLHSELNLSSLELGDSALYFCASSVDSTSYEQYFGPGTRLTVT.

V gene TRBV27 combines with J gene TRBJ2-3, with 7 bases lining up with TRBD2. Germline V gives CDR1 MNHEY, CDR2 SMNVEV (reference sequence). V shed 3 bases, J shed 4 bases, and the junction held 4 bases outside the gene matches. This CDR3 is 14 amino acids long. The CDR3 DNA follows: TGTGCCAGCAGTTTGCGTGGGAGGGCAGATACGCAGTATTTT. Its protein product is CASSLRGRADTQYF.

The chain carries TRBV3-1 (or the pseudogene TRBV3-2) and TRBJ1-1, with 9 bases lining up with TRBD1. V gave up 3 bases and J gave up 2 bases; unmatched junction bases: 4. Germline values: CDR1 LGHDT, CDR2 YNNKEL (reference sequence). The CDR3 contains 15 residues. CDR3 coding DNA: TGTGCCAGCAGCCATCCGGGACAGGGAAACACTGAAGCTTTCTTT. Translated, it gives CASSHPGQGNTEAFF.

V is TRBV18 and J is TRBJ2-7; 8 bases fit TRBD1. V dropped 3 bases and J dropped 6; count of bases not matched to a gene: 13. Per the germline V gene, CDR1 is KGHSH and CDR2 is LQKENI. The CDR3 totals 16 residues. The CDR3 is CASSPGAGTGRGEQYF. CDR3 coding DNA: TGTGCCAGCTCACCGGGAGCAGGGACAGGTCGCGGCGAGCAGTACTTC.

The chain joins TRBV6-2 or TRBV6-3 to TRBJ1-6, with D perhaps matching TRBD1 (6 bases). Germline V gene data show CDR1 as MNHEY and CDR2 as SVGEGT. The CDR3 runs 15 residues. Trimming cost V 6 bases and J 3 bases, with 12 bases left between them. The CDR3 region is CASSPDSVYNSPLHF. The CDR3 region has the DNA TGTGCCAGCAGCCCGGACAGCGTCTATAATTCACCCCTCCACTTT.

J is TRBJ2-2 and V is TRBV18, with a possible D match to TRBD1 (6 bases). V was pared by 3 bases and J by 2 bases, with 10 bases between. This CDR3 has 15 residues. CDR1 and CDR2 (germline): KGHSH, LQKENI. CDR3 sequence (DNA): TGTGCCAGCTCACCCCTCAGGGGTAACACCGGGGAGCTGTTTTTT. Its translation is CASSPLRGNTGELFF.